These T cell receptor beta chains were read from a single sample in a study of blood T cells in healthy people across ages. TCRdb used MiXCR to reprocess the 5' RACE reads, holding one entry per CDR3 protein. The sample holds fewer than 1,200,000 distinct CDR3 sequences, less than 25% seen once. These data were likewise used in another study, on T cells of mothers and their children.

The source material was blood. The receptor source for this set is a girl aged 2 to 10 in good health. Both conserved end residues are part of each CDR3. Fields, in order: clone size, D gene, V gene, J gene, CDR3 DNA, CDR3 protein. D genes are given only for firm matches. Part of the rows lack a size; the others show once, few, many or a class for expanded clones.

few	-	TRBV13	TRBJ1-1	TGTGCCAGCAGCTTAAAGGGCAGGGTGGACACTGAAGCTTTCTTT	CASSLKGRVDTEAFF
-	-	TRBV28	TRBJ2-1	TGTGCCAGCAGGGATGTGGGGAATGAGCAGTTCTTC	CASRDVGNEQFF
few	-	TRBV12-5	TRBJ2-5	TGTGCTAGTGGAAGCAGCGTTAAAGAGACCCAGTACTTC	CASGSSVKETQYF
-	-	TRBV28	TRBJ2-6	TGTGCCAGCAGTTTATGGACCCTTACGAGCTCTGGGGCCAACGTCCTGACTTTC	CASSLWTLTSSGANVLTF
-	-	TRBV7-9	TRBJ2-7	TGTGCCAGCAGCCCTCGTCTAATGGGGGACGAGCAGTACTTC	CASSPRLMGDEQYF
-	-	TRBV7-9	TRBJ2-2	TGTGCCAGCAGCTTAGGGCTGGAGACGAACACCGGGGAGCTGTTTTTT	CASSLGLETNTGELFF
few	-	TRBV20-1	TRBJ1-2	TGCAGTGCTAGTATCCGGGATGGCTACACCTTC	CSASIRDGYTF
once	TRBD2	TRBV20-1	TRBJ2-3	TGCAGTGCTAGAGCTGAACTAGCGGCCCTCCCCCCGGCGGGTGGTACGCAGTATTTT	CSARAELAALPPAGGTQYF
-	-	TRBV7-9	TRBJ2-4	TGTGCCAGCAGCTTACGGGGCGTAGAAGGAAACATTCAGTACTTC	CASSLRGVEGNIQYF
few	-	TRBV19	TRBJ1-4	TGTGCCAGTACAATCGGAGAAAAACTGTTTTTT	CASTIGEKLFF
-	TRBD1	TRBV29-1	TRBJ2-3	TGCAGCTTAGGACAGGGGAATGGAGATACGCAGTATTTT	CSLGQGNGDTQYF
few	TRBD1	TRBV6-5	TRBJ1-2	TGTGCCAGCAGTTACTCGACAGGGGCTAACTATGGCTACACCTTC	CASSYSTGANYGYTF
-	TRBD1	TRBV27	TRBJ2-5	TGTGCCAGCAGTTGGGACAGTGGGGAGACCCAGTACTTC	CASSWDSGETQYF
-	-	TRBV7-3	TRBJ1-1	TGTGCCAGTAGCCGTGGGTTAGGTGGTGAAGCTTTCTTT	CASSRGLGGEAFF
few	TRBD2	TRBV6-5	TRBJ2-2	TGTGCCAGCAGCAGAGCGGGGGCCACCGGGGAGCTGTTTTTT	CASSRAGATGELFF
-	TRBD2	TRBV28	TRBJ2-1	TGTGCCAGCAGAATAGCGGGGCCCCACCCGAATGAGCAGTTCTTC	CASRIAGPHPNEQFF
few	-	TRBV2	TRBJ2-5	TGTGCCAGCAGTGAAATAACCCGATCGGAGACCCAGTACTTC	CASSEITRSETQYF
few	TRBD1	TRBV10-3	TRBJ1-5	TGTGCCATCAGCCCGGGACAGGGACGTTATCAGCCCCAGCATTTT	CAISPGQGRYQPQHF
-	-	TRBV20-1	TRBJ2-7	TGCAGTGCTAGTGGGACGGCGAGCTCCTACGAGCAGTACTTC	CSASGTASSYEQYF
few	TRBD2	TRBV7-2	TRBJ2-1	TGTGCCAGCAGCCCGAGGACGGGGGGGCCCAATGAGCAGTTCTTC	CASSPRTGGPNEQFF
few	TRBD2	TRBV20-1	TRBJ2-2	TGCAGTGCTAGAAGAGCGGGAGCGGTAACCGGGGAGCTGTTTTTT	CSARRAGAVTGELFF
-	TRBD1	TRBV4-2	TRBJ1-6	TGTGCCAGCAGCCTTAACTACGGAGGGGGCGAATCACCCCTCCACTTT	CASSLNYGGGESPLHF
few	-	TRBV28	TRBJ2-5	TGTGCCAGCCTACAGGGAACGAAGGAGACCCAGTACTTC	CASLQGTKETQYF
-	-	TRBV7-9	TRBJ1-1	TGTGCCAGCAGCTTAAATGAGGAAACGAACACTGAAGCTTTCTTT	CASSLNEETNTEAFF
-	TRBD1	TRBV29-1	TRBJ2-7	TGCAGCGTGTTTACCGGGACAGCCTACGAGCAGTACTTC	CSVFTGTAYEQYF
-	TRBD1	TRBV4-2	TRBJ1-4	TGTGCCAGCAGCCCGATGAACAGGGGAACTAATGAAAAACTGTTTTTT	CASSPMNRGTNEKLFF
-	-	TRBV25-1	TRBJ1-2	TGTGCCAGCAGTGTAACCATGGGTGACCAAAGAGGCTACACCTTC	CASSVTMGDQRGYTF
few	TRBD1	TRBV19	TRBJ2-7	TGTGCCACTGGACAGGGGGGAGGCGAGCAGTACTTC	CATGQGGGEQYF
-	-	TRBV4-2	TRBJ2-3	TGTGCCAGCAGCCATTCCACAAATCAGGGAGATACGCAGTATTTT	CASSHSTNQGDTQYF
few	-	TRBV4-2	TRBJ2-1	TGTGCCAGCAGCCATGGGCCGGTCTACAATGAGCAGTTCTTC	CASSHGPVYNEQFF
-	-	TRBV7-2	TRBJ2-5	TGTGCCAGCAGCCAACACCTGGCGGGGAGGGAGACCCAGTACTTC	CASSQHLAGRETQYF
few	-	TRBV20-1	TRBJ1-1	TGCAGTGTAAGGGTTGGGCGGAACACTGAAGCTTTCTTT	CSVRVGRNTEAFF
few	TRBD2	TRBV12-3/TRBV12-4	TRBJ2-5	TGTGCCAGCAGTTCCCGTCCACCGGGACTAGCGGGAGCGATCCAAGAGACCCAGTACTTC	CASSSRPPGLAGAIQETQYF
few	-	TRBV12-3/TRBV12-4	TRBJ1-6	TGTGCCAGCAGTTTCAGGATACAGGCCAATTCACCCCTCCACTTT	CASSFRIQANSPLHF
-	-	TRBV9	TRBJ2-3	TGTGCCAGCAGCGTAGGCTCGCGGGTTACCCGGGATACGCAGTATTTT	CASSVGSRVTRDTQYF
few	-	TRBV18	TRBJ1-2	TGTGCCAGCTCCCTAGCCCGGGACGGTATCTATGGCTACACCTTC	CASSLARDGIYGYTF
-	-	TRBV2	TRBJ1-2	TGTGCCAGCAGCCCAAATGTAGGGTCTGGCTACACCTTC	CASSPNVGSGYTF
-	-	TRBV28	TRBJ1-6	TGCGCCAGCAGTTTTCTGGGAGCACCCCTCCACTTT	CASSFLGAPLHF
-	-	TRBV3-1	TRBJ2-7	TGTGCCAGCAGCCAAAAAGCCTGGGGATATCGTTACCACGAGCAGTACTTC	CASSQKAWGYRYHEQYF
few	TRBD2	TRBV3-1	TRBJ2-6	TGTGCCAGCAGCCAAAAACTAGCGGGAGATGGGGCCAACGTCCTGACTTTC	CASSQKLAGDGANVLTF
-	TRBD2	TRBV7-2	TRBJ2-7	TGTGCCAGCAGCACCAGCGGGGGACACTACGAGCAGTACTTC	CASSTSGGHYEQYF
-	-	TRBV5-1	TRBJ2-1	TGCGCCAGCTGTCCCTTAAACTCCTACAATGAGCAGTTCTTC	CASCPLNSYNEQFF
few	-	TRBV12-3/TRBV12-4	TRBJ2-4	TGTGCCAGCAGAACCTGGCGGGCCAAAAACATTCAGTACTTC	CASRTWRAKNIQYF
few	TRBD2	TRBV5-1	TRBJ2-1	TGCGCCAGCAGCTTTCCTAGCGGGGGGAAGAGCTCCTACAATGAGCAGTTCTTC	CASSFPSGGKSSYNEQFF
few	TRBD1	TRBV29-1	TRBJ1-4	TGCAGCGTGGGCACTGGGACAGGGGGCGAAAAACTGTTTTTT	CSVGTGTGGEKLFF
-	-	TRBV29-1	TRBJ2-5	TGCAGCGTTACTACCGTCCTCGGAGAGACCCAGTACTTC	CSVTTVLGETQYF
-	-	TRBV7-2	TRBJ2-5	TGTGCCAGCAGCTTAATGACCAAAACCCAGTACTTC	CASSLMTKTQYF
-	-	TRBV27	TRBJ2-1	TGTGCCAGCAATCAAGGGACCAGACATGAGCAGTTCTTC	CASNQGTRHEQFF